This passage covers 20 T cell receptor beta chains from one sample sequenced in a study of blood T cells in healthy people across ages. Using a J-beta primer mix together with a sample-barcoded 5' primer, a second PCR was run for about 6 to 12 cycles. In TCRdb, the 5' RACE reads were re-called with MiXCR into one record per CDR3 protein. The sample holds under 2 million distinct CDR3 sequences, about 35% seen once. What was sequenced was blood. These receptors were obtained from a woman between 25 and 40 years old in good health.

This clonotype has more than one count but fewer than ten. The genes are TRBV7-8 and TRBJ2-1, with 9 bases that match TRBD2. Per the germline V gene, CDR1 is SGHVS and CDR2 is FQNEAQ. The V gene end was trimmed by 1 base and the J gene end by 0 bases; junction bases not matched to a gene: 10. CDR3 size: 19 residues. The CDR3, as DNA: TGTGCCAGCAGCTTAGGTTTAGCGGGGGCCGGGGGCTCCTACAATGAGCAGTTCTTC. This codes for CASSLGLAGAGGSYNEQFF.

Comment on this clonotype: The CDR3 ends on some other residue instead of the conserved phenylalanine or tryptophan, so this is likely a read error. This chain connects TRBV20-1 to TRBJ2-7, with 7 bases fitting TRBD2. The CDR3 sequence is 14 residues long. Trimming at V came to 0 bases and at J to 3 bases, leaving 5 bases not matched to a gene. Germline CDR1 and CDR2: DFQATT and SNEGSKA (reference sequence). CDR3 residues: CSARDTSGNYEQYC. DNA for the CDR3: TGCAGTGCTAGAGATACCAGCGGGAACTACGAGCAGTACTGC.

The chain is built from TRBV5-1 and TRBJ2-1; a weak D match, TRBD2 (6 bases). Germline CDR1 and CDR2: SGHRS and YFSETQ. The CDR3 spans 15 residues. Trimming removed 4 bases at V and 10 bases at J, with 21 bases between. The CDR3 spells CASSLGVGGGQEQFF. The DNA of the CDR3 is TGCGCCAGCAGCCTGGGTGTGGGAGGTGGCCAGGAGCAGTTCTTC.

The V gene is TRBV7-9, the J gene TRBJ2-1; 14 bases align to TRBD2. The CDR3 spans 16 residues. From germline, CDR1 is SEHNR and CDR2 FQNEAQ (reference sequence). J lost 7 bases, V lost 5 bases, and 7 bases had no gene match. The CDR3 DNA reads TGTGCCAGCAGCCCGCGGACTAGCGGGGGGTGGAATGAGCAGTTCTTC. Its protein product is CASSPRTSGGWNEQFF.

CDR3 loop: CASSLGLAGVIGEQFF. DNA for the CDR3: TGTGCCAGCAGTTTGGGACTAGCGGGAGTAATCGGTGAGCAGTTCTTC. The chain combines TRBV12-3 or TRBV12-4 with TRBJ2-1; TRBD2 aligns across 14 bases. J lost 9 bases, V lost 3 bases, and 7 bases had no gene match. The CDR3 consists of 16 residues.

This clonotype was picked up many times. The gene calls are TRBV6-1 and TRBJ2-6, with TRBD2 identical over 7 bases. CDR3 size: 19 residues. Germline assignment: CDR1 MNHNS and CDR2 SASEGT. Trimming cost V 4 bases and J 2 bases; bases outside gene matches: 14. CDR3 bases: TGTGCCAGCAGTGCGCGCCCACAGCGGGATAGGGCTGGGGCCAACGTCCTGACTTTC. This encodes CASSARPQRDRAGANVLTF.

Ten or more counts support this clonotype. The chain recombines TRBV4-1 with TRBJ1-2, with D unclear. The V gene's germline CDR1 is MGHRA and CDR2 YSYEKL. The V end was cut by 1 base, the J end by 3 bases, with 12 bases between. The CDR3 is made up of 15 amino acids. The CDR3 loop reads CASSQALQIHYGYTF. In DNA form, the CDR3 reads TGCGCCAGCAGCCAAGCGCTTCAGATCCACTATGGCTACACCTTC.

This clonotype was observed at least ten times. CDR3 nucleotide sequence: TGCAGCGTAGACAGGGACGACACTGAAGCTTTCTTT. This codes for CSVDRDDTEAFF. The chain employs TRBV29-1 and TRBJ1-1; 7 bases align to TRBD1. The germline gives CDR1 SQVTM, CDR2 ANQGSEA. This CDR3 is built from 12 residues. With V trimmed by 6 bases and J by 3 bases, 4 bases remained unmatched.

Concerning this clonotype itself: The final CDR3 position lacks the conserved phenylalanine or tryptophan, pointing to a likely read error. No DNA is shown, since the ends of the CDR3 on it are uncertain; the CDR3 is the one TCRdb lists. The CDR3 sequence: CASSYSGFSGYTC. This sequence joins TRBV6-6 and TRBJ1-2. CDR1 is MNHNY and CDR2 is SVGAGI in the germline V gene (reference sequence). Including both end residues, the CDR3 is 13 amino acids long.

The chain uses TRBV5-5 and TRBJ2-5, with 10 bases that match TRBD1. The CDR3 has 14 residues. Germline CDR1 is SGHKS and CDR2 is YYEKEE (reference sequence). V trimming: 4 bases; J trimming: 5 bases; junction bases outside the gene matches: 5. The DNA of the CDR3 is TGTGCCAGCAGCGGAGACAGGGGGCCGGAGACCCAGTACTTC. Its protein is CASSGDRGPETQYF.

CDR3 loop: CASSAAGERSYGYTF. CDR3 nucleotide sequence: TGTGCCAGCAGCGCCGCAGGGGAAAGGAGCTATGGCTACACCTTC. V is TRBV5-6 and J is TRBJ1-2, with D possibly being TRBD1 (6 bases). This CDR3 comprises 15 residues. CDR1 is SGHDT and CDR2 is YYEEEE in the germline V gene. Trimming pared 4 bases from V and 4 bases from J, leaving 17 bases between.

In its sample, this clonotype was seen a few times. For the CDR3, the DNA is TGTGCCATCAGGGAGGGCTTTTCTAGCACAGATACGCAGTATTTT. Amino acids: CAIREGFSSTDTQYF. This chain joins TRBV10-3 and TRBJ2-3; perhaps TRBD2 as D (6 bases). Germline V gene data show CDR1 as ENHRY and CDR2 as SYGVKD. The CDR3 loop spans 15 amino acids. Trimming removed 6 bases from V and 0 bases from J, with 13 bases in between.

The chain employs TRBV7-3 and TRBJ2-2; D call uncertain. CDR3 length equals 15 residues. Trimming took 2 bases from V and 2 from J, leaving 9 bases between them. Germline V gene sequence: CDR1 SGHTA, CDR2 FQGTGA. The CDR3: CASSLRPGNTGELFF. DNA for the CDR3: TGTGCCAGCAGCTTACGACCTGGTAACACCGGGGAGCTGTTTTTT.

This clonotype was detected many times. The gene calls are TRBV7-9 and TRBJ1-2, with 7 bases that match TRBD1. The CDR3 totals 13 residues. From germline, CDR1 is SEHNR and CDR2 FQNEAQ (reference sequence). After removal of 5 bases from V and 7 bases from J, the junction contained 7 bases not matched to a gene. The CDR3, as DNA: TGTGCCAGCAGCGAACCGGACAGGACTGGCTACACCTTC. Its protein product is CASSEPDRTGYTF. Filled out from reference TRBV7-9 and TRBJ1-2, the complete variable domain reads DTGVSQNPRHKITKRGQNVTFRCDPISEHNRLYWYRQTLGQGPEFLTYFQNEAQLEKSRLLSDRFSAERPKGSFSTLEIQRTEQGDSAMYLCASSEPDRTGYTFGSGTRLTVV.

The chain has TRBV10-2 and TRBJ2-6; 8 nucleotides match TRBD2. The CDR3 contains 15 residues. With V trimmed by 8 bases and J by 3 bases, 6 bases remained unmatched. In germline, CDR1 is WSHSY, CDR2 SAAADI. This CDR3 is CASREGRLGANVLTF. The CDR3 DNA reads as TGCGCCAGCCGGGAGGGGCGGCTTGGGGCCAACGTCCTGACTTTC.

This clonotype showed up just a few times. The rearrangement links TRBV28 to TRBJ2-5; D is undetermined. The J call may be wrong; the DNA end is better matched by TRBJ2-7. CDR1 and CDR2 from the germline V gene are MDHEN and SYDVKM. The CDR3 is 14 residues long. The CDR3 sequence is CASSILLRDYEQYF. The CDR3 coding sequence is TGTGCCAGCAGTATCCTTCTAAGGGACTACGAGCAGTACTTC.

CDR3: CSARESRTFPYEQYF. Written as DNA, the CDR3 is TGCAGTGCTAGAGAGTCGAGGACTTTCCCCTACGAGCAGTACTTC. The V gene is TRBV20-1, the J gene TRBJ2-7; TRBD2 might be the D (5 bases). Per the germline V gene, CDR1 is DFQATT and CDR2 is SNEGSKA (reference sequence). There are 15 residues in the CDR3. Trimming pared 0 bases from V and 2 bases from J, leaving 14 bases between.

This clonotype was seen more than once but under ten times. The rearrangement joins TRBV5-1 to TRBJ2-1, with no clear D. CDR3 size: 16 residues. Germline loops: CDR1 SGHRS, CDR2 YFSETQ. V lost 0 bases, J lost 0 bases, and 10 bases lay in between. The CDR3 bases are TGCGCCAGCAGCTTGGAGTCTTCAAGCTCCTACAATGAGCAGTTCTTC. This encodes CASSLESSSSYNEQFF.

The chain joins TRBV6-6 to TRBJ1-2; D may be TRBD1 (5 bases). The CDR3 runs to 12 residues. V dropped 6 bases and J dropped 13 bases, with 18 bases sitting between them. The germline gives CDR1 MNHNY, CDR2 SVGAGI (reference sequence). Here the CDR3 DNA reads TGTGCCAGCAGAAACCCAGGGACGCCCGCCACCTTC. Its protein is CASRNPGTPATF.

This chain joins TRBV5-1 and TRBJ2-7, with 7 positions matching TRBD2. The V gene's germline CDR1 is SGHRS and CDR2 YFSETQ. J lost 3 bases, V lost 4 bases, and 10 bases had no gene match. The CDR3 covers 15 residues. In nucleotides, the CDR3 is TGCGCCAGCAGCATCTCGGGACTACCGGACTACGAGCAGTACTTC. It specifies CASSISGLPDYEQYF. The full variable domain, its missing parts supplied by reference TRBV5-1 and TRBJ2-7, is KAGVTQTPRYLIKTRGQQVTLSCSPISGHRSVSWYQQTPGQGLQFLFEYFSETQRNKGNFPGRFSGRQFSNSRSEMNVSTLELGDSALYLCASSISGLPDYEQYFGPGTRLTVT.